This passage covers 14 T cell receptor beta chains from one sample sequenced in a study of cytomegalovirus exposure and HLA in healthy donors (dated by TCRdb to 2017 to 2019). Library construction relied on the immunoSEQ multiplex PCR assay. The multiplex PCR relied on a mix of 60 forward primers for TCR Vbeta segments and 13 reverse primers for TCR Jbeta segments. As stored in TCRdb, this immuneACCESS dataset retains in-frame rearrangements with V and J assigned. A fraction of the clones does not appear; measured against another copy, unresolved V genes explain less than half of the discrepancy, and the remainder lacks a known reason. The table for this sample lists more than 150,000 clones; more than 70% of them were counted only once. The ten top clones hold roughly 8.2% of the sample. The sequenced material came from PBMCs. The source of these receptors is a woman aged 40 to 50 in good health and CMV-seropositive.

This clone has a handful of counts. The chain joins TRBV5-1 to TRBJ1-1; D is possibly TRBD1 (6 bases). The germline V gene has CDR1 SGHRS and CDR2 YFSETQ. The CDR3 covers 13 residues. V was clipped by 0 bases and J by 3 bases, with 6 bases between them. CDR3: CASSLAGDTEAFF. In DNA form, the CDR3 reads TGCGCCAGCAGCTTGGCAGGGGACACTGAAGCTTTCTTT.

V and J are TRBV13 and TRBJ2-5, with D uncertain. The J call is doubtful: the DNA matches TRBJ2-7 better. Germline-derived CDR1 and CDR2 are PRHDT and FYEKMQ (reference sequence). CDR3 size: 13 residues. The CDR3 loop reads CASSLRDSYEQYF. Written as DNA, the CDR3 is TGTGCCAGCAGCTTAAGGGACTCCTACGAGCAGTACTTC.

The chain recombines TRBV7-9 with TRBJ2-1, with 11 bases lining up with TRBD2. V shed 4 bases, J shed 5 bases, and the junction held 13 bases outside the gene matches. CDR1 and CDR2 from the germline V gene are SEHNR and FQNEAQ (reference sequence). The CDR3 is 18 amino acids. The CDR3 DNA reads TGTGCCAGCAGCTCACGGCGTTCACTAGCGGGGGCCCACAATGAGCAGTTCTTC. Translation gives CASSSRRSLAGAHNEQFF.

The chain uses TRBV7-3 and TRBJ2-3; the D is unclear. The CDR3 totals 13 residues. The V gene lost 8 bases and the J gene lost 0 bases, with 9 bases spanning the gap. Germline V lookup: CDR1 SGHTA, CDR2 FQGTGA. The CDR3 here is CASASGSTDTQYF. The CDR3, as DNA: TGTGCCAGCGCGTCAGGTAGCACAGATACGCAGTATTTT. Looking up the rest from reference TRBV7-3 and TRBJ2-3 gives the full variable domain: GAGVSQTPSNKVTEKGKYVELRCDPISGHTALYWYRQSLGQGPEFLIYFQGTGAADDSGLPNDRFFAVRPEGSVSTLKIQRTERGDSAVYLCASASGSTDTQYFGPGTRLTVL.

This clone was recorded a few times. Sequence at one end of the junction differs from germline and may be a read error. The rearrangement links TRBV7-9 to TRBJ1-5, with TRBD1 identical over 10 bases. In germline, CDR1 is SEHNR, CDR2 FQNEAQ (reference sequence). The length of the CDR3 is 15 residues. The CDR3 loop reads CSSSSTGGIDQPQHF. CDR3 nucleotides: TGTTCCAGCAGCTCGACAGGGGGCATAGATCAGCCCCAGCATTTT.

The gene calls are TRBV7-9 and TRBJ1-2; TRBD1 aligns across 7 bases. J gave up 8 bases and V 5 bases, and 11 bases lay outside the gene matches. The length of the CDR3 is 14 residues. Germline loops: CDR1 SEHNR, CDR2 FQNEAQ (reference sequence). CDR3 in amino acids: CASSPGRGDRGYTF. In DNA, the CDR3 is TGTGCCAGCAGCCCTGGCAGGGGGGACCGCGGCTACACCTTC.

This sequence joins TRBV4-1 and TRBJ1-1; no clear D. Trimming removed 1 base from V and 0 bases from J, with 6 bases in between. The CDR3 extends over 14 amino acids. CDR1 is MGHRA, CDR2 YSYEKL, per germline. The CDR3 DNA reads as TGCGCCAGCAGCCAAGCCTTATTGAACACTGAAGCTTTCTTT. Translating gives CASSQALLNTEAFF.

The gene calls are TRBV6-5 and TRBJ2-1; 11 bases fit TRBD2. Germline CDR1 is MNHEY and CDR2 is SVGAGI. This CDR3 is built from 16 residues. V shed 4 bases and J 6 bases; nucleotides not matched to a gene: 8. The CDR3 loop reads CASSSTSGSSPNEQFF. CDR3 DNA: TGTGCCAGCAGTTCAACTAGCGGGAGTTCACCCAATGAGCAGTTCTTC.

J is TRBJ2-7 and V is TRBV19; the D gene is possibly TRBD2 (6 bases). The V end lost 3 bases, the J end lost 6 bases, and 12 bases lay between the germline ends. The CDR3 length is 13 residues. From germline, CDR1 is LNHDA and CDR2 SQIVND (reference sequence). The chain's CDR3 is CASSIPGVGEQYF. The CDR3 nucleotides are TGTGCCAGTAGTATTCCGGGGGTCGGCGAGCAGTACTTC.

The chain uses TRBV5-1 and TRBJ2-5, with 9 nucleotides matching TRBD2. Germline assignment: CDR1 SGHRS and CDR2 YFSETQ. The CDR3 sequence is 16 residues long. V was clipped by 3 bases and J by 5 bases; unmatched bases: 11. CDR3 DNA sequence: TGCGCCAGCAGCTCCAGCGGGAGGCAGTTTGGGGAGACCCAGTACTTC. This encodes CASSSSGRQFGETQYF. The full variable domain, rest sourced from reference TRBV5-1 and TRBJ2-5, is KAGVTQTPRYLIKTRGQQVTLSCSPISGHRSVSWYQQTPGQGLQFLFEYFSETQRNKGNFPGRFSGRQFSNSRSEMNVSTLELGDSALYLCASSSSGRQFGETQYFGPGTRLLVL.

J is TRBJ1-3 and V is TRBV28, with D possibly being TRBD1 (5 bases). From germline, CDR1 is MDHEN and CDR2 SYDVKM. This CDR3 region has 22 residues. The V end lost 1 base, the J end lost 1 base, and 29 bases lay between the germline ends. CDR3: CASSLSAGIITGAGGSGNTIYF. The CDR3 bases are TGTGCCAGCAGTTTATCGGCGGGGATTATAACAGGTGCCGGTGGGTCTGGAAACACCATATATTTT. Together with reference TRBV28 and TRBJ1-3, the CDR3 gives the full variable domain: DVKVTQSSRYLVKRTGEKVFLECVQDMDHENMFWYRQDPGLGLRLIYFSYDVKMKEKGDIPEGYSVSREKKERFSLILESASTNQTSMYLCASSLSAGIITGAGGSGNTIYFGEGSWLTVV.

The chain recombines TRBV28 with TRBJ2-7; 7 nucleotides line up with TRBD2. The CDR3 has 13 residues. V lost 3 bases, J lost 7 bases, and 6 bases stayed unmatched. The germline gives CDR1 MDHEN, CDR2 SYDVKM. The CDR3 protein is CASSFWSRGEQYF. DNA for the CDR3: TGTGCCAGCAGTTTTTGGTCGCGGGGGGAGCAGTACTTC.

This clone was detected only once. CDR3: CSVTGTPQNEKLFF. The CDR3 nucleotides read TGCAGCGTTACCGGGACTCCGCAAAATGAAAAACTGTTTTTT. This chain uses TRBV29-1 with TRBJ1-4; maybe TRBD1 (5 bases). The CDR3 is 14 amino acids. Trimming pared 5 bases from V and 5 bases from J, leaving 15 bases between. Germline loops: CDR1 SQVTM, CDR2 ANQGSEA.

The chain uses TRBV7-2 and TRBJ2-2, with 8 bases aligning to TRBD1. Germline V gives CDR1 SGHTA, CDR2 FQGNSA. The CDR3 is made up of 14 amino acids. The V gene end was trimmed by 4 bases and the J gene end by 4 bases; junction bases not matched to a gene: 2. This CDR3 reads CASSSGQVTGELFF. The CDR3 nucleotides read TGTGCCAGCAGCTCGGGACAGGTCACCGGGGAGCTGTTTTTT.